This TCR beta chain was obtained from a study of blood T cell repertoires in COVID-19. As for the study in general: Researchers got acute and convalescent COVID-19 samples from the United States, Italy and Spain.

Produced via immunoSEQ multiplex PCR; TCRdb's table is partial and in-frame only. This sample has 90,000 or so clones, with less than 95% found just once. Germline V lookup: CDR1 ENHRY, CDR2 SYGVKD. The CDR3 loop spans 15 amino acids. V lost 4 bases to trimming and J lost 4 bases; unmatched junction nucleotides: 6. Sequencing was performed on peripheral blood. J is TRBJ1-1 and V is TRBV10-3; 10 bases line up with TRBD1. This receptor was obtained from a man between 18 and 35 years old with COVID-19, enrolled during active disease. Written as DNA, the CDR3 is TGTGCCATCAGTGGGACAGGGGGTAGGTCCACTGAAGCTTTCTTT. Its protein is CAISGTGGRSTEAFF.